The rows below give T cell receptor beta chains drawn from one sample of a study of CD4 T cell repertoires in COVID-19. Profiling relied on immunoSEQ multiplex PCR, and the TCRdb table lists in-frame clones only, not all of them. The table records about 75,000 clones, under 90% of them present only once. This sample comprised CD4+ T cells from peripheral blood, obtained after recovery from COVID-19. Receptors originate from a human donor who had COVID-19. Both conserved end residues are part of each CDR3. Fields, in order: J gene, CDR3 length, D gene, V gene, clone size, CDR3 DNA, CDR3 protein. A D gene is named only where the DNA matches it firmly. A clone size is listed for some rows: how often the clone was seen (once, few, many), or a class if it is expanded.

>TRBJ1-2|16|TRBD1|TRBV19|-
TGTGCCACCCGAAGGCGCGGGACAGGGGGGGACTATGGCTACACCTTC
CATRRRGTGGDYGYTF
>TRBJ2-5|13|TRBD1|TRBV29-1|-
TGCAGCGTCCGGCCTCAGGGGGATGAGACCCAGTACTTC
CSVRPQGDETQYF
>TRBJ2-5|14|-|TRBV19|-
TGTGCCAGTACCCCACTAGGATATGGGGAGACCCAGTACTTC
CASTPLGYGETQYF
>TRBJ2-2|18|TRBD1|TRBV7-8|-
TGTGCCAGCAGCTTAGCGATCGGAGGACAGGGGGCTGTCGGGGAGCTGTTTTTT
CASSLAIGGQGAVGELFF
>TRBJ1-5|13|-|TRBV5-5|-
TGTGCCAGCAGCCCGGGGAAGGATCAGCCCCAGCATTTT
CASSPGKDQPQHF
>TRBJ2-7|13|-|TRBV28|-
TGTGCCAGCAGTTTAGGGCCCTACTACGAGCAGTACTTC
CASSLGPYYEQYF
>TRBJ2-2|15|-|TRBV11-2|once
TGTGCCAGCAGCGGGGTTTGGGCAGCCAGCGGGGAGCTGTTTTTT
CASSGVWAASGELFF
>TRBJ1-2|13|-|TRBV5-6|once
TGTGCCAGCAGCCGCATAGCTAACTATGGCTACACCTTC
CASSRIANYGYTF
>TRBJ2-7|14|-|TRBV27|-
TGTGCCTCCCAGCCCTCAGAGTCCCGTGGGGAGCAGTACTTC
CASQPSESRGEQYF
>TRBJ1-2|13|-|TRBV10-1|-
TGCGCCAGCAGTGAAGCGGGAGGCAGGGGCTACACCTTC
CASSEAGGRGYTF
>TRBJ2-2|14|TRBD1|TRBV3-1/TRBV3-2|once
TGTGCCAGCAGCTCCGGGACAGGAAACGGGGAGCTGTTTTTT
CASSSGTGNGELFF
>TRBJ2-5|11|-|TRBV20-1|-
TGCAGTGCTAGAGCACAAGAGACCCAGTACTTC
CSARAQETQYF
>TRBJ2-2|16|-|TRBV24-1|once
TGTGCCACCAGTGACCCGCAAGGGGCGAACACCGGGGAGCTGTTTTTT
CATSDPQGANTGELFF
>TRBJ2-5|11|-|TRBV3-1/TRBV3-2|-
TGTGCCAGCAGCCTCCAAGAGACCCAGTACTTC
CASSLQETQYF
>TRBJ1-1|15|TRBD1|TRBV5-1|-
TGCGCCAGCAGCTCTATAGACAGGGTGAACACTGAAGCTTTCTTT
CASSSIDRVNTEAFF
>TRBJ2-5|13|-|TRBV10-1|-
TGCGCCACCCAACCGGGACCGGGGGAGACCCAGTACTTC
CATQPGPGETQYF
>TRBJ2-7|16|TRBD1|TRBV4-1|-
TGCGCCAGCAGCCAGCTGGCAGGGGGAACCACCTACGAGCAGTACTTC
CASSQLAGGTTYEQYF
>TRBJ1-4|14|-|TRBV5-1|-
TGCGCCAGCAGCTTGGCTCCCCAGGAGGAAGGACTGTTTTTT
CASSLAPQEEGLFF
>TRBJ2-5|16|-|TRBV19|-
TGTGCCAGTCGACCTCACGGACAGCCGTTCCAAGAGACCCAGTACTTC
CASRPHGQPFQETQYF
>TRBJ1-1|15|-|TRBV3-1/TRBV3-2|-
TGTGCCAGCAGCCCGCAGGGCAGGTCGAACACTGAAGCTTTCTTT
CASSPQGRSNTEAFF
>TRBJ2-3|11|-|TRBV20-1|-
TGCAGTGCTTCGAAGGCAGATACGCAGTATTTT
CSASKADTQYF
>TRBJ2-3|15|-|TRBV5-1|-
TGCGCCAGCAGCTTGGCCCCGAGTAGCACAGATACGCAGTATTTT
CASSLAPSSTDTQYF
>TRBJ1-3|14|-|TRBV11-2|-
TGTGCCAGCAGCTTAGTGAGGAATGGAAACACCATATATTTT
CASSLVRNGNTIYF
>TRBJ1-1|13|-|TRBV5-1|once
TGCGCCAGCAGCTTGGAATTGAACACTGAAGCTTTCTTT
CASSLELNTEAFF
>TRBJ1-1|14|-|TRBV19|-
TGTGCCCCACTCCAGGGAGGGGGGAACACTGAAGCTTTCTTT
CAPLQGGGNTEAFF
>TRBJ1-2|15|TRBD1|TRBV6-5|-
TGTGCCAGCAGGCTTTCCAGGGGGCGTGAGAATGGCTACACCTTC
CASRLSRGRENGYTF